The next 11 T cell receptor beta chains were all read from a single sample in a study of liver allograft versus peripheral blood T cells. In the study overall: Repertoires from peripheral blood of liver transplant recipients were compared with those inside their transplanted livers.

TCRdb itself ran the reads through MiXCR, one entry per CDR3 protein. The sample has more than 9,000 distinct CDR3 sequences, approximately 19% seen once; the top ten hold 1.5% to 2%. These receptors all stem from a human patient who had a liver transplant. The graft donor may have given rise to some T cells.

Sample share makes this clonotype medium-sized. The chain is built from TRBV6-5 and TRBJ2-3; D is tentatively TRBD1 or TRBD2 (5 bases each). Germline V gene lookup returns CDR1 MNHEY and CDR2 SVGAGI. Trimming shortened V by 8 bases and J by 0 bases, and 15 bases separated the two germline ends. This CDR3 spans 15 amino acids. CDR3: CASSGLSTSTDTQYF. CDR3 nucleotide sequence: TGTGCCAGCTCGGGGCTATCAACTAGCACAGATACGCAGTATTTT.

The sample holds one count of this clonotype. The V and J genes are TRBV30 and TRBJ1-1; D remains unclear. Trimming stripped 4 bases from V and 11 bases from J, with 17 bases between. The CDR3 is made up of 12 amino acids. The germline gives CDR1 GTSNPN, CDR2 SVGIG (reference sequence). CDR3 sequence (DNA): TGTGCCTGGAACCATCCCCCGGGCGATGCTTTCTTT. Translated: CAWNHPPGDAFF.

With respect to this clonotype: This clone may be a read error of a much larger clone one base away. No conserved phenylalanine or tryptophan ends this CDR3, so it is likely a read error. This sequence joins TRBV19 and TRBJ1-1; a weak D match, TRBD1 (5 bases). The germline CDR1 and CDR2 sequences are LNHDA and SQIVND (reference sequence). This CDR3 comprises 11 residues. V was cut by 8 bases and J by 7 bases, with 11 bases left in between. As DNA, the CDR3 is TGTGCCAGTTGGCAGGGAATTGAAGCTTTCTAT. This sequence encodes CASWQGIEAFY.

Relative to its sample, this clonotype is medium-sized. The chain uses TRBV6-1 and TRBJ2-2, with 11 bases identical to TRBD1. CDR1 is MNHNS, CDR2 SASEGT, per germline. The CDR3 consists of 16 residues. Trimming cost V 4 bases and J 7 bases; bases outside gene matches: 8. Here the CDR3 DNA reads TGTGCCAGCAGTGCCAAAGGACAGGGGGCCGGCGGGGAGCTGTTTTTT. This encodes CASSAKGQGAGGELFF.

In its sample, this clonotype is medium-sized. CDR3 loop: CSCGGTPYEQYF. CDR3 coding DNA: TGCAGTTGTGGGGGGACTCCCTACGAGCAGTACTTC. V usage is TRBV29-1 and J usage is TRBJ2-7, with D possibly TRBD2 on 6 matching bases. Germline V CDR1 and CDR2: SQVTM, ANQGSEA. The CDR3 runs to 12 residues.

This chain joins TRBV6-5 and TRBJ1-6; no firm D call. The V gene's germline CDR1 is MNHEY and CDR2 SVGAGI. The CDR3 length is 13 residues. The V and J ends lost 4 bases and 4 bases respectively, with 5 bases between them. The CDR3 reads CASSSGYNSPLHF. The CDR3 region has the DNA TGTGCCAGCAGTTCCGGGTATAATTCACCCCTCCACTTT.

This clonotype is termed medium-sized (0.01 to 0.1%). The V call is TRBV6-5, the J call TRBJ1-1; 8 nucleotides line up with TRBD1. Germline assignment: CDR1 MNHEY and CDR2 SVGAGI. The CDR3 contains 14 residues. V lost 6 bases to trimming and J lost 3 bases; unmatched junction nucleotides: 6. CDR3 nucleotides: TGTGCCAGCAGAAGATCAGGGGGCGACACTGAAGCTTTCTTT. It is translated as CASRRSGGDTEAFF.

Within the sample, this clonotype is medium-sized. The V gene is TRBV6-1, the J gene TRBJ2-2; weak D call: TRBD2 (6 bases). Germline-derived CDR1 and CDR2 are MNHNS and SASEGT. V gave up 7 bases and J gave up 0 bases, with 18 bases separating them. The CDR3 contains 17 residues. In DNA, the CDR3 is TGTGCCAGCAAAAGGGAAATAGGGGAGGCGAACACCGGGGAGCTGTTTTTT. The encoded protein is CASKREIGEANTGELFF.

Regarding this clonotype: The junction departs from germline at one end; a sequencing error may be responsible. The chain carries TRBV7-9 and TRBJ2-3; 11 nucleotides align to TRBD2. The CDR3 consists of 15 residues. Germline V gives CDR1 SEHNR, CDR2 FQNEAQ (reference sequence). Here the CDR3 reads CASSVAGGLTDTQYF. Written as DNA, the CDR3 is TGTGCCAGCAGCGTAGCGGGAGGGTTGACAGATACGCAGTATTTT.

This chain links TRBV19 with TRBJ2-7; 7 bases agree with TRBD1. The ends lost 6 bases at V and 1 base at J; junction bases unmatched: 6. This CDR3 is built from 14 residues. The germline V gene has CDR1 LNHDA and CDR2 SQIVND (reference sequence). CDR3 DNA sequence: TGTGCCAGTAGCCAAGGACAGGTTTCCTACGAGCAGTACTTC. Its translation: CASSQGQVSYEQYF.

This clonotype was found many times. The rearrangement uses TRBV5-4 and TRBJ2-1; 7 bases are a match to TRBD2. This CDR3 has 16 amino acids. Germline CDR1 is SGHNT and CDR2 is YYREEE (reference sequence). The trim removed 4 bases at V and 5 bases at J, leaving 12 bases unmatched. CDR3 residues: CASSRWGVAGNNEQFF. The CDR3 DNA reads as TGTGCCAGCAGCCGATGGGGGGTAGCGGGCAACAATGAGCAGTTCTTC.